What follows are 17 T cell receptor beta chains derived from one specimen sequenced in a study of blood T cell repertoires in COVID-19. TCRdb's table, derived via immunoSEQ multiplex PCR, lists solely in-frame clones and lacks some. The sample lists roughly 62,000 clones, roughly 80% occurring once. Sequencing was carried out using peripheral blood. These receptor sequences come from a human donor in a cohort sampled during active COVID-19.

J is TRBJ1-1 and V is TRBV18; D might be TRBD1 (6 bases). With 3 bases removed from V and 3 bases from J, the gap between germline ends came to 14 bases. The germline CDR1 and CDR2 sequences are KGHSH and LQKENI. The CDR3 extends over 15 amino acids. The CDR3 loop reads CASSPLRGRHTEAFF. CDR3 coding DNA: TGTGCCAGCTCACCCCTCAGGGGTCGTCACACTGAAGCTTTCTTT. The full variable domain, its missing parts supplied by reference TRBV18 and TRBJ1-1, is NAGVMQNPRHLVRRRGQEARLRCSPMKGHSHVYWYRQLPEEGLKFMVYLQKENIIDESGMPKERFSAEFPKEGPSILRIQQVVRGDSAAYFCASSPLRGRHTEAFFGQGTRLTVV.

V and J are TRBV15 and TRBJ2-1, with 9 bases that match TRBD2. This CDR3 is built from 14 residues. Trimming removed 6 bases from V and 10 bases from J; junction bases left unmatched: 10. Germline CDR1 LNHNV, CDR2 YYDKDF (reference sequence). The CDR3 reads CATSRRGRAGEQFF. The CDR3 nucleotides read TGTGCCACCAGTCGACGCGGGAGGGCGGGGGAGCAGTTCTTC.

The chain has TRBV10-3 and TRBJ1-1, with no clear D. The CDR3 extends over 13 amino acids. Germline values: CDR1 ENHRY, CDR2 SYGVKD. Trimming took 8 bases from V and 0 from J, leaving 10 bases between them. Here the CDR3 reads CAIGQNMNTEAFF. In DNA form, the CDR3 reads TGTGCCATCGGGCAGAACATGAACACTGAAGCTTTCTTT.

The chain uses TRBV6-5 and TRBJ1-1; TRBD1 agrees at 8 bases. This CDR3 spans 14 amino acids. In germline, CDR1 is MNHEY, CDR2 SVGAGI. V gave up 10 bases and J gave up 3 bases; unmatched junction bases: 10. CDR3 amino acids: CATRALDRDTEAFF. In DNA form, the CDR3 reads TGTGCCACCCGAGCCCTGGACAGGGACACTGAAGCTTTCTTT.

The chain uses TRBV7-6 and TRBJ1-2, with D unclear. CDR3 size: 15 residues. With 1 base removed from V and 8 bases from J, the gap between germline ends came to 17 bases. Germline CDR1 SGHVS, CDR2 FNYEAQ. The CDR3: CASSLEVADLGGYTF. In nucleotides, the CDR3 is TGTGCCAGCAGCTTAGAGGTCGCAGATCTCGGGGGCTACACCTTC.

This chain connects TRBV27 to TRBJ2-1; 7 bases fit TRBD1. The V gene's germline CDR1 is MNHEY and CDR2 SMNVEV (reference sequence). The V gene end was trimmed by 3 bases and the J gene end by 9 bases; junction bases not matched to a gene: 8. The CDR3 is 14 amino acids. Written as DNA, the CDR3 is TGTGCCAGCAGTTTTCGGCAGGGGGTCAGTGAGCAGTTCTTC. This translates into CASSFRQGVSEQFF.

The CDR3 is CASLGASGRARYEQYF. CDR3 coding DNA: TGTGCCAGCCTAGGGGCTAGCGGGAGGGCCCGGTACGAGCAGTACTTC. This chain links TRBV10-3 with TRBJ2-7; 12 bases are shared with TRBD2. The CDR3 runs 16 residues. Trimming at V came to 10 bases and at J to 4 bases, leaving 14 bases not matched to a gene. CDR1 and CDR2 from the germline V gene are ENHRY and SYGVKD.

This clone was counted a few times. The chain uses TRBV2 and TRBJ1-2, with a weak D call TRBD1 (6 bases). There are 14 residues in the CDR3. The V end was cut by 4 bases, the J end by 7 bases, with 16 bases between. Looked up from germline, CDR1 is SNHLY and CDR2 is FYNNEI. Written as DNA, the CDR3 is TGTGCCAGCAGTGGAGCCATTCAGGGGCTTGGCTACACCTTC. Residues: CASSGAIQGLGYTF.

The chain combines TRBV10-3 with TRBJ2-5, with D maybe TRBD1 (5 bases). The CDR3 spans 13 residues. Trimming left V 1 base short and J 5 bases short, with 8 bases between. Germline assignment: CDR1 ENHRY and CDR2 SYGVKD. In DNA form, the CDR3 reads TGTGCCATCAGTGAGTGGCAGGGCGAGACCCAGTACTTC. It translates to CAISEWQGETQYF.

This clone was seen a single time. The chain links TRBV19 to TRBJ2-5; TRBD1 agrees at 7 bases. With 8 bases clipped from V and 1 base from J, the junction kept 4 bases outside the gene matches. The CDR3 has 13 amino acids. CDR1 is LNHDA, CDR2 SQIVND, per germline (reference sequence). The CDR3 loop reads CASRNRGQETQYF. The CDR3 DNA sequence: TGTGCCAGTCGGAACAGGGGCCAAGAGACCCAGTACTTC.

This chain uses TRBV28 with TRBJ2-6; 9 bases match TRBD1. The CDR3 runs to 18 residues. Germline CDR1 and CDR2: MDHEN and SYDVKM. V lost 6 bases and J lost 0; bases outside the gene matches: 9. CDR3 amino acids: CASSHGQGKSSGANVLTF. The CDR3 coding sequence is TGTGCCAGCAGCCATGGACAGGGGAAAAGCTCTGGGGCCAACGTCCTGACTTTC. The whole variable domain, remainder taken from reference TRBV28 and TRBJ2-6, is DVKVTQSSRYLVKRTGEKVFLECVQDMDHENMFWYRQDPGLGLRLIYFSYDVKMKEKGDIPEGYSVSREKKERFSLILESASTNQTSMYLCASSHGQGKSSGANVLTFGAGSRLTVL.

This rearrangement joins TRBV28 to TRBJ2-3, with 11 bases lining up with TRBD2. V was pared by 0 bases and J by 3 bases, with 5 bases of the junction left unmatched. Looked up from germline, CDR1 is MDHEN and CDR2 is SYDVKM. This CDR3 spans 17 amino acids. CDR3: CASSLWATSGTTDTQYF. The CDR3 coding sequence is TGTGCCAGCAGTTTATGGGCGACTAGCGGGACGACAGATACGCAGTATTTT. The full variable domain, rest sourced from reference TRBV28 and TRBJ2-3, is DVKVTQSSRYLVKRTGEKVFLECVQDMDHENMFWYRQDPGLGLRLIYFSYDVKMKEKGDIPEGYSVSREKKERFSLILESASTNQTSMYLCASSLWATSGTTDTQYFGPGTRLTVL.

The CDR3 protein is CASLPGQGANEQYF. CDR3 bases: TGTGCCAGTCTCCCGGGACAGGGGGCTAACGAGCAGTACTTC. J is TRBJ2-7 and V is TRBV2; 12 bases are shared with TRBD1. The CDR3 extends over 14 amino acids. J was trimmed by 5 bases and V by 9 bases; bases with no gene match: 8. Germline-derived CDR1 and CDR2 are SNHLY and FYNNEI.

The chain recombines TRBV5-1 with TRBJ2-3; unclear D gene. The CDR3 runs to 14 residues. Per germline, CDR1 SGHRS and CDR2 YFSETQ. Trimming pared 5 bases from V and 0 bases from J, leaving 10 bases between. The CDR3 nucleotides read TGCGCCAGCAGTAACCCGACTAGCACAGATACGCAGTATTTT. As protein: CASSNPTSTDTQYF.

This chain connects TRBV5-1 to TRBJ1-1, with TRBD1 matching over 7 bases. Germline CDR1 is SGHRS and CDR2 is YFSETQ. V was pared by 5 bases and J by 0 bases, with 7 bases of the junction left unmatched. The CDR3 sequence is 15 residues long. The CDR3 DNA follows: TGCGCCAGCAGACCGGGACAGACTATGAACACTGAAGCTTTCTTT. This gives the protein CASRPGQTMNTEAFF.

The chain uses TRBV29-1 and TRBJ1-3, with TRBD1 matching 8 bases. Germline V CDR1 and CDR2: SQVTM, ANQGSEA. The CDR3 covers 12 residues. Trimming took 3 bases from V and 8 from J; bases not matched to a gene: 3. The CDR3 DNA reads TGCAGCGTTGACCAGGGGGCAGACACCATATATTTT. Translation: CSVDQGADTIYF.

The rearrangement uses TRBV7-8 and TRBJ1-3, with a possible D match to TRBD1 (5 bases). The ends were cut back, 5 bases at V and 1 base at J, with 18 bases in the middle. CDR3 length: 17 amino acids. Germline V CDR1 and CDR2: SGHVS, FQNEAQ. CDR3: CASSPRGRGSSGNTIYF. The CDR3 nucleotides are TGTGCCAGCAGCCCCAGAGGGCGGGGCTCATCTGGAAACACCATATATTTT.